This T cell receptor beta chain was captured by sequencing in a study of T cells in Graves' hyperthyroidism and ophthalmopathy. Study information: The initial diagnosis was the point when peripheral blood was collected, ahead of any treatment.

This clonotype was seen many times. What it binds is not known. Overall study results and limits: In simple terms, a model built on 13 V-J features told ophthalmopathy apart from stable hyperthyroidism.

RNA transcripts provided the source from which TCR beta CDR3 regions were amplified. Carried out on the TCR CDR3, a first-round RT-PCR used the HTBI primer set. TCRdb used MiXCR to reprocess the multiplex PCR reads, holding one entry per CDR3 protein. The sample lists 600,000 or so distinct CDR3 sequences, 13% to 15% seen once, with about 6.6% in the top ten. The germline CDR1 and CDR2 sequences are SQVTM and ANQGSEA. The ends lost 6 bases at V and 4 bases at J; junction bases unmatched: 7. CDR3 length: 13 amino acids. The sequenced material came from blood. This TCR was recovered from a woman under 30 with Graves' ophthalmopathy. The chain employs TRBV29-1 and TRBJ2-7, with TRBD2 matching 9 bases. For the CDR3, the DNA is TGCAGCGTCGAGACTAGCGGAGAGTACGAGCAGTACTTC. It translates to CSVETSGEYEQYF.